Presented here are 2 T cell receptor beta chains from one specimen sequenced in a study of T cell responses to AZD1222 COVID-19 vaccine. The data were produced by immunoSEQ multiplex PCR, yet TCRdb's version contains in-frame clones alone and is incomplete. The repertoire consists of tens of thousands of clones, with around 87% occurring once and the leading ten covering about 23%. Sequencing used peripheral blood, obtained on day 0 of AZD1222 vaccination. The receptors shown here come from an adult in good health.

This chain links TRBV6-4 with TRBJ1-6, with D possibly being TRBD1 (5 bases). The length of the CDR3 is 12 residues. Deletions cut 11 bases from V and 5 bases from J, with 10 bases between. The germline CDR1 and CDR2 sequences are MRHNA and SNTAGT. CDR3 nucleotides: TGTGCCCACTGGGGGGATAATTCACCCCTCCACTTT. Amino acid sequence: CAHWGDNSPLHF.

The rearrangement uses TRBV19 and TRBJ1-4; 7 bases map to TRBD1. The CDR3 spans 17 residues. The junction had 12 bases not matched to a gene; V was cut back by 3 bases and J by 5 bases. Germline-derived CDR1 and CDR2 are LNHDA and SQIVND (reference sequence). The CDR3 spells CASSIAPWTGSNEKLFF. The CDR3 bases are TGTGCCAGTAGTATTGCCCCATGGACAGGATCGAATGAAAAACTGTTTTTT.